These 14 T cell receptor beta chains were all obtained from the same sample, sequenced in a study of blood T cells in healthy people across ages. It was with a sample-barcoded 5' primer and a J-beta primer mix that a second PCR of roughly 6 to 12 cycles was run. TCRdb reprocessed the 5' RACE reads via MiXCR and lists one record per CDR3 protein. The sample lists some 670,000 distinct CDR3 sequences; roughly half were seen once. Sample: blood. These receptors all stem from a woman over 75 in good health.

V and J are TRBV20-1 and TRBJ2-3; 7 positions agree with TRBD2. This CDR3 region has 15 residues. Germline CDR1 reads DFQATT; CDR2 reads SNEGSKA (reference sequence). V trimming: 0 bases; J trimming: 0 bases; junction bases outside the gene matches: 3. Here the CDR3 reads CSARDQGGSTDTQYF. The CDR3 nucleotides read TGCAGTGCTAGAGATCAGGGAGGGAGCACAGATACGCAGTATTTT.

The V and J genes are TRBV7-2 and TRBJ2-1; 10 nucleotides align to TRBD2. The CDR3 sequence is 15 residues long. CDR1 is SGHTA, CDR2 FQGNSA, per germline. The V segment lost 8 bases and the J segment 6 bases; nucleotides outside the gene matches: 10. The CDR3 DNA sequence: TGTGCCAGCGGAACCCCGGGACTAGCGACCAATGAGCAGTTCTTC. As protein: CASGTPGLATNEQFF.

The V and J genes are TRBV11-2 and TRBJ1-5; no clear D gene. Germline V gene lookup returns CDR1 SGHAT and CDR2 FQNNGV. V lost 0 bases and J 2 bases, leaving 8 bases between the germline ends. The CDR3 totals 15 residues. CDR3 bases: TGTGCCAGCAGCTTAGAACCCGGGGGCAATCAGCCCCAGCATTTT. Translating it yields CASSLEPGGNQPQHF.

This clonotype was seen many times. The V gene is TRBV24-1, the J gene TRBJ2-3; no reliable D call. Trimming shortened V by 8 bases and J by 1 base, and 15 bases separated the two germline ends. Germline lookup yields CDR1 KGHDR and CDR2 SFDVKD. The CDR3 consists of 15 residues. The CDR3 region has the DNA TGTGCCACCACCACCTCGGATGGACGCACAGATACGCAGTATTTT. Protein: CATTTSDGRTDTQYF.

The sample holds many counts of this clonotype. The V call is TRBV12-3 or TRBV12-4, the J call TRBJ2-7; the D is unclear. The CDR3 totals 14 residues. Trimming removed 1 base from V and 3 bases from J, with 10 bases in between. The CDR3 spells CASSLEIRGYEQYF. CDR3 in DNA: TGTGCCAGCAGTTTAGAGATCAGAGGCTACGAGCAGTACTTC.

About this clonotype: A clone one base away is much larger, so this may be a read error. This rearrangement joins TRBV4-2 to TRBJ1-5; 10 bases map to TRBD1. Per germline, CDR1 LGHNA and CDR2 YNFKEQ. V shed 3 bases and J 9 bases; nucleotides not matched to a gene: 11. The CDR3 is made up of 16 amino acids. Here the CDR3 reads CASSQEGQGPWWPQHF. In nucleotides, the CDR3 is TGTGCCAGCAGCCAGGAGGGACAGGGGCCCTGGTGGCCCCAGCATTTT.

This clonotype was found many times. The chain carries TRBV27 and TRBJ1-4; 8 nucleotides align to TRBD1. CDR1 is MNHEY, CDR2 SMNVEV, per germline (reference sequence). This CDR3 comprises 14 residues. V trimming: 7 bases; J trimming: 8 bases; junction bases outside the gene matches: 9. The CDR3 protein is CASTPAGGREKLFF. The CDR3 DNA reads TGTGCCAGCACCCCGGCAGGGGGCAGAGAAAAACTGTTTTTT.

This clonotype was counted many times. This sequence joins TRBV20-1 and TRBJ2-1; TRBD2 matches 10 bases. The CDR3 is made up of 16 amino acids. Germline V lookup: CDR1 DFQATT, CDR2 SNEGSKA (reference sequence). V lost 3 bases and J lost 4; bases outside the gene matches: 9. DNA of the CDR3: TGCAGTGCTAGGGACGATACTAGCGGGACTTACAATGAGCAGTTCTTC. It specifies CSARDDTSGTYNEQFF.

This clonotype was detected many times. The chain couples TRBV3-1 to TRBJ2-7; D unclear. CDR3 length equals 14 residues. Trimming removed 2 bases from V and 6 bases from J, with 14 bases in between. The germline V gene has CDR1 LGHDT and CDR2 YNNKEL (reference sequence). CDR3 bases: TGTGCCAGCAGCCAAATGGACGTTACCTCCGAGCAGTACTTC. This gives the protein CASSQMDVTSEQYF.

This clonotype was counted a few times. The chain carries TRBV3-1 and TRBJ2-7, with D possibly being TRBD1 (5 bases). The CDR3 is 14 amino acids. The germline gives CDR1 LGHDT, CDR2 YNNKEL (reference sequence). V lost 4 bases and J 3 bases, leaving 13 bases between the germline ends. CDR3 bases: TGTGCCAGCAGCCCGGACAATGGATACTACGAGCAGTACTTC. This sequence encodes CASSPDNGYYEQYF.

This clonotype was counted a few times. The chain joins TRBV6-6 to TRBJ1-5; D is undetermined. The ends were cut back, 6 bases at V and 5 bases at J, with 14 bases in the middle. Germline CDR1 reads MNHNY; CDR2 reads SVGAGI (reference sequence). CDR3 length equals 14 residues. The CDR3 is CASSRASRDQPQHF. The CDR3 nucleotides are TGTGCCAGCAGCCGTGCATCAAGGGATCAGCCCCAGCATTTT.

This chain links TRBV12-3 or TRBV12-4 with TRBJ2-1; D uncertain. The CDR3 loop spans 15 amino acids. V was shortened by 6 bases and J by 7 bases, with 19 bases between the two germline ends. This chain's CDR3 is CASRTQARSDNEQFF. Written as DNA, the CDR3 is TGTGCCAGCAGGACACAAGCTCGCTCAGATAATGAGCAGTTCTTC.

This chain links TRBV20-1 with TRBJ2-7; D gene uncertain. The J call is doubtful: the DNA matches TRBJ2-5 better. The length of the CDR3 is 10 residues. Germline V gene data show CDR1 as DFQATT and CDR2 as SNEGSKA (reference sequence). The CDR3 here is CSAPFGTQYF. The CDR3 DNA follows: TGCAGTGCTCCGTTTGGGACCCAGTACTTC.

The J gene is TRBJ1-4, the V gene TRBV10-3; D not resolved. Trimming removed 4 bases at V and 2 bases at J, with 11 bases between. This CDR3 comprises 15 residues. Germline loops: CDR1 ENHRY, CDR2 SYGVKD. The CDR3 nucleotides read TGTGCCATCAGTGCGGAGGGTGACACTAATGAAAAACTGTTTTTT. This encodes CAISAEGDTNEKLFF.